The following is a T cell receptor beta chain sequence with its context. The antigen remains unidentified. The primer mix had 60 Vbeta and 13 Jbeta primers. Clones were read by immunoSEQ multiplex PCR, and TCRdb kept only the in-frame ones, dropping some. The table records 310,000 or so clones, 70% to 90% of them present only once. The sample originates from a study of cytomegalovirus exposure and HLA in healthy donors. The J segment lost 7 bases and the V segment lost 6 bases, leaving 12 bases of the junction unmatched. Germline loops: CDR1 SNHLY, CDR2 FYNNEI. This CDR3 has 16 amino acids. Study-wide points: Most TCRs appeared rarely, but some public TCRs recurred in many donors. Through in vitro validation, a few CMV-associated chains were shown to be specific for CMV antigens. Presence/absence analyses treated sequencing depth as roughly uniform across donors. In a later analysis, several top co-occurrence clusters appeared linked to parvovirus B19, influenza, CMV and Epstein-Barr virus.

The sequenced material came from PBMCs. V usage is TRBV2 and J usage is TRBJ1-6; 7 bases fit TRBD1. The source of this sequence is a young woman in good health and CMV-seronegative. The CDR3 region is CASSWAGTAANSPLHF. DNA of the CDR3: TGTGCCAGCAGCTGGGCAGGGACAGCTGCAAATTCACCCCTCCACTTT. The full variable domain, completed using reference TRBV2 and TRBJ1-6, is EPEVTQTPSHQVTQMGQEVILRCVPISNHLYFYWYRQILGQKVEFLVSFYNNEISEKSEIFDDQFSVERPDGSNFTLKIRSTKLEDSAMYFCASSWAGTAANSPLHFGNGTRLTVT.